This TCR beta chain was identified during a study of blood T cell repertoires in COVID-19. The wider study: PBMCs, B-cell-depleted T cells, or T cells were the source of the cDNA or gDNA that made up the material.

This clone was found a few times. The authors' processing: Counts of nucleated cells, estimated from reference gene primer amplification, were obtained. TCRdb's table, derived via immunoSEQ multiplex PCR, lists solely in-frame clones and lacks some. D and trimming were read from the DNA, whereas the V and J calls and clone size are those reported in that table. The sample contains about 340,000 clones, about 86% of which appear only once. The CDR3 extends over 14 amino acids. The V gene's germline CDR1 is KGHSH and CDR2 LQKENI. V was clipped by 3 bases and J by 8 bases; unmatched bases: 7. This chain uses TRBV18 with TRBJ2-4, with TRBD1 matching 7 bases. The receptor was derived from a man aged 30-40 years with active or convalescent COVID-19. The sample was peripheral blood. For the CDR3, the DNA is TGTGCCAGCTCACCCACAGGGGAGATGGACATTCAGTACTTC. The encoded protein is CASSPTGEMDIQYF.